Listed below are T cell receptor beta chains from one sample, sequenced in a study of cytomegalovirus exposure and HLA in healthy donors. Clones were sequenced by immunoSEQ multiplex PCR, and TCRdb holds only the in-frame ones, with some missing. The sample lists some 110,000 clones; about 9.4% were seen once. The sequencing input was PBMCs. The source of these receptors is a middle-aged man in good health and CMV-seropositive. The CDR3 runs from the conserved cysteine through the conserved F or W. D genes are given only for firm matches. A row's size may be missing; if present it is once, few, many or a size class.

TRBJ1-2 | few | TRBV29-1 | - | TGCAGCGTTGAGGACAACTTCTATGGCTACACCTTC | CSVEDNFYGYTF
TRBJ1-4 | - | TRBV5-5 | TRBD1 | TGTGCCAGCAGCTTCCAGGGGGCCTCGTTTTGGTTTTTT | CASSFQGASFWFF
TRBJ1-5 | - | TRBV5-6 | TRBD1 | TGTGCCAGCTCACAGGGGGCGGTTCAGCCCCAGCATTTT | CASSQGAVQPQHF
TRBJ2-7 | few | TRBV5-1 | - | TGCGCCAGCAGTGACAGCTACGAGCAGTACTTC | CASSDSYEQYF
TRBJ2-1 | - | TRBV28 | - | TGTGCCAGCAGCCCTCCCCGGGGTCTTCGGGTCAATGAGCAGTTCTTC | CASSPPRGLRVNEQFF
TRBJ2-1 | few | TRBV12-5 | TRBD2 | TGTGCTAGTGCCGGACTAGCCAGCTCCTACAATGAGCAGTTCTTC | CASAGLASSYNEQFF
TRBJ2-3 | - | TRBV29-1 | - | TGCGGCGTTGATAAGGGAGCAGATACGCAGTATTTT | CGVDKGADTQYF
TRBJ1-6 | - | TRBV28 | - | TGTGCCAGCAGTTTCTCGCGTTCACCCCTCCACTTT | CASSFSRSPLHF
TRBJ2-5 | few | TRBV7-2 | TRBD1 | TGTGCCAGCAGCCCGGACAGGTGGGACGAGACCCAGTACTTC | CASSPDRWDETQYF
TRBJ2-6 | - | TRBV7-3 | - | TGTGCCAGCAGCTCGCCCGGCGGGGCTGGGGCCAACGTCCTGACTTTC | CASSSPGGAGANVLTF
TRBJ2-7 | - | TRBV11-2 | - | TGTGCCAGCAGCCCGCAATCCGGGGCCTACGAGCAGTACTTC | CASSPQSGAYEQYF
TRBJ1-5 | - | TRBV27 | TRBD1 | TGTGCCAGCAGCAGGGGGCAGGGTAGCAATCAGCCCCAGCATTTT | CASSRGQGSNQPQHF
TRBJ1-1 | - | TRBV7-3 | - | TGTGCCAGCAGCCCTAGTGGAGCTAACACTGAAGCTTTCTTT | CASSPSGANTEAFF
TRBJ2-6 | few | TRBV29-1 | TRBD1 | TGCAGCGTTTGGGACAGGGAATTCTCTGGGGCCAACGTCCTGACTTTC | CSVWDREFSGANVLTF
TRBJ2-2 | - | TRBV2 | - | TGTGCCAGCAGTGTGGAGGGGCCCGGGGAGCTGTTTTTT | CASSVEGPGELFF
TRBJ2-2 | few | TRBV6-5 | TRBD1 | TGTGCCAGCACCCAACAGGGGGCGCGCACCGGGGAGCTGTTTTTT | CASTQQGARTGELFF
TRBJ2-3 | few | TRBV18 | TRBD2 | TGTGCCAGCTCACGTAGCGGGAGTTCATCAGATACGCAGTATTTT | CASSRSGSSSDTQYF
TRBJ2-7 | - | TRBV4-1 | TRBD2 | TGCGCCAGCAGCCAAAGTAGCGGGAGCTACGAGCAGTACTTC | CASSQSSGSYEQYF
TRBJ2-7 | - | TRBV6-1 | - | TGTGCCAGCAGTGAGACAGCCTACGAGCAGTACTTC | CASSETAYEQYF
TRBJ1-1 | - | TRBV27 | - | TGTGCCAGCAGTTTTGGGGCGATGAACACTGAAGCTTTCTTT | CASSFGAMNTEAFF
TRBJ2-7 | - | TRBV4-1 | - | TGCGCCAGCAGCCAAGATACTGTCTTAGACTACGAGCAGTACTTC | CASSQDTVLDYEQYF
TRBJ1-2 | few | TRBV7-9 | TRBD1 | TGTGCCACCTGGGGACAGGGGAACTATGGCTACACCTTC | CATWGQGNYGYTF
TRBJ1-4 | - | TRBV6-5 | - | TGTGCCAGCAGTTTCGCGGGATTAGGGGAAAAACTGTTTTTT | CASSFAGLGEKLFF
TRBJ2-7 | medium-sized | TRBV6-6 | - | TGTGCCAGCAGTTACTCGACAGAATACGAGCAGTACTTC | CASSYSTEYEQYF
TRBJ2-1 | - | TRBV9 | TRBD2 | TGTGCCAGCAGCGTACCGGGGGGGGGAAACTACAATGAGCAGTTCTTC | CASSVPGGGNYNEQFF
TRBJ2-7 | few | TRBV7-2 | TRBD2 | TGTGCCAGCAGCTTAGACTGGTGCGGGAGGGCGTACGAGCAGTACTTC | CASSLDWCGRAYEQYF
TRBJ2-1 | few | TRBV7-9 | - | TGTGCCAGCACATTCAACGGGAACAATGAGCAGTTCTTC | CASTFNGNNEQFF
TRBJ2-5 | few | TRBV6-5 | TRBD1 | TGTGCCAGCAGTTACGGCTCAGGGGGCTCCAAGACCCAGTACTTC | CASSYGSGGSKTQYF
TRBJ2-7 | - | TRBV9 | TRBD2 | TGTGCCAGCAGCGTAGAACCTAGCGGAAGAACCTACGAGCAGTACTTC | CASSVEPSGRTYEQYF
TRBJ2-7 | - | TRBV27 | - | TGTGCCAGCAGTTTATCGTGGACAGAGATCTCCTACGAGCAGTACTTC | CASSLSWTEISYEQYF
TRBJ2-2 | few | TRBV25-1 | - | TGTGCTTCCAGTGGGAACACCGGGGAGCTGTTTTTT | CASSGNTGELFF
TRBJ2-1 | - | TRBV11-2 | TRBD2 | TGTGCCAGCAGCTTAGGGGCGGGAGGCAACAATGAGCAGTTCTTC | CASSLGAGGNNEQFF
TRBJ1-5 | few | TRBV21-1 | - | TGTGCCAGCAGCCCTCGGGGGCAGCCCCAGCATTTT | CASSPRGQPQHF
TRBJ2-7 | - | TRBV7-9 | TRBD2 | TGTGCCAGCAGCTTGACTAGCGGATCCTACGAGCAGTACTTC | CASSLTSGSYEQYF
TRBJ1-2 | - | TRBV28 | TRBD1 | TGTGCCAGCAAGTCCAGACAGGGGATCAACTATGGCTACACCTTC | CASKSRQGINYGYTF
TRBJ2-5 | few | TRBV5-1 | TRBD2 | TGCGCCAGCAGCTTGCGGGGGGAAGAGACCCAGTACTTC | CASSLRGEETQYF
TRBJ1-1 | few | TRBV27 | - | TGTGCCAGCAGCAAGACAGGGAACACTGAAGCTTTCTTT | CASSKTGNTEAFF
TRBJ2-7 | - | TRBV4-2 | - | TGTGCCAGCAGCCAAGATCAGACTAAAACCTACGAGCAGTACTTC | CASSQDQTKTYEQYF
TRBJ2-3 | few | TRBV5-5 | TRBD2 | TGTGCCAGCAGCGGGACTAGCGGGAATGCAGATACGCAGTATTTT | CASSGTSGNADTQYF
TRBJ2-1 | few | TRBV6-1 | TRBD1 | TGTGCCAGCAGACAGGGGGCCCAGGTCGGTGAGCAGTTCTTC | CASRQGAQVGEQFF
TRBJ2-5 | - | TRBV4-2 | TRBD1 | TGTGCCAGCAGCCAAGACAGGGGGCAAGAGACCCAGTACTTC | CASSQDRGQETQYF
TRBJ2-7 | - | TRBV7-8 | TRBD1 | TGTGCCAGCAGCTTAGGAGGACAGGACTCCTACGAGCAGTACTTC | CASSLGGQDSYEQYF
TRBJ2-3 | few | TRBV2 | - | TGTGCCAGCAGGGGGCAGTTCAGCACAGATACGCAGTATTTT | CASRGQFSTDTQYF
TRBJ2-3 | once | TRBV10-1 | TRBD1 | TGCGCCAGCAGCGGACAGGGATACACAGATACGCAGTATTTT | CASSGQGYTDTQYF
TRBJ1-3 | few | TRBV28 | - | TGTGCCAGCAGTCCCGTCGTGAACACCATATATTTT | CASSPVVNTIYF
TRBJ2-7 | once | TRBV7-2 | TRBD1 | TGTGCCAGCAGCCCCGGGACAGCTGGGGAGCAGTACTTC | CASSPGTAGEQYF
TRBJ1-5 | few | TRBV27 | - | TGTGCCAGCAGTCTAAGACAGGATCAGCCCCAGCATTTT | CASSLRQDQPQHF
TRBJ2-3 | - | TRBV10-3 | TRBD2 | TGTGCCATCAGGGGATTGGGCCTGCCGGCGGGAGACGTTGATACGCAGTATTTT | CAIRGLGLPAGDVDTQYF
TRBJ2-2 | few | TRBV19 | - | TGTGCCTCCACGCGGGTATTCGGGGAGCTGTTTTTT | CASTRVFGELFF
TRBJ1-5 | many | TRBV7-9 | - | TGTGCCAGCAGCTTAGATACAGTTAGCAATCAGCCCCAGCATTTT | CASSLDTVSNQPQHF
TRBJ1-3 | few | TRBV5-8 | - | TGTGCCAGCAGCTTTGGACAGCCGGGAAACACCATATATTTT | CASSFGQPGNTIYF